The 30 T cell receptor beta chains below come from one sample, sequenced in a study of T cell responses to AZD1222 COVID-19 vaccine. Data came from immunoSEQ multiplex PCR; TCRdb stores just in-frame clones and leaves some out. The table lists more than 140,000 clones, approximately 90% of them singletons. Sequenced material: peripheral blood, taken on day 0 of AZD1222 vaccination. Source of these receptors: an adult in good health.

The V and J genes are TRBV28 and TRBJ2-2; 8 nucleotides line up with TRBD1. V lost 5 bases to trimming and J lost 4 bases; unmatched junction nucleotides: 12. The germline V gene has CDR1 MDHEN and CDR2 SYDVKM. The CDR3 has 17 residues. CDR3 region: CASSLIRGRRVTGELFF. The CDR3 DNA is TGTGCCAGCAGTCTCATCAGGGGGCGCAGGGTCACCGGGGAGCTGTTTTTT.

The chain couples TRBV6-5 to TRBJ1-6, with D perhaps TRBD1 (6 bases). Germline V gives CDR1 MNHEY, CDR2 SVGAGI. The V gene lost 6 bases and the J gene lost 5 bases, with 11 bases spanning the gap. The CDR3 has 14 amino acids. CDR3 protein: CASSPGHHNSPLHF. The CDR3 nucleotides read TGTGCCAGCAGCCCGGGACACCATAATTCACCCCTCCACTTT.

This clone was picked up a small number of times. The rearrangement joins TRBV4-3 to TRBJ2-1; weak D call: TRBD2 (5 bases). CDR3 length equals 15 residues. Germline assignment: CDR1 LGHNA and CDR2 YSLEER. Trimming cost V 1 base and J 9 bases, with 16 bases left between them. CDR3 in amino acids: CASSQALVGFTEQFF. The CDR3 DNA follows: TGCGCCAGCAGCCAAGCACTAGTAGGGTTCACTGAGCAGTTCTTC.

V gene TRBV6-1 combines with J gene TRBJ2-7; 7 bases are a match to TRBD1. After removal of 1 base from V and 3 bases from J, the junction contained 3 bases not matched to a gene. Germline CDR1 reads MNHNS; CDR2 reads SASEGT. This CDR3 is 14 amino acids long. For the CDR3, the DNA is TGTGCCAGCAGTGAAGGGACAGGAGGCTACGAGCAGTACTTC. It specifies CASSEGTGGYEQYF.

The CDR3 coding sequence is TGTGCCAGTAGTATAGTCCTTAGCGGGAGGGCCCGCGCCTACAATGAGCAGTTCTTC. Translating gives CASSIVLSGRARAYNEQFF. The gene calls are TRBV19 and TRBJ2-1; 11 bases are shared with TRBD2. Germline CDR1 LNHDA, CDR2 SQIVND (reference sequence). J was trimmed by 2 bases and V by 1 base; bases with no gene match: 10. The CDR3 extends over 19 amino acids.

This clone was seen a single time. The chain carries TRBV19 and TRBJ1-5, with D perhaps matching TRBD1 (5 bases). This CDR3 contains 16 residues. Per germline, CDR1 LNHDA and CDR2 SQIVND (reference sequence). V lost 5 bases and J 1 base, leaving 15 bases between the germline ends. The CDR3 is CASSRLRGESNQPQHF. The DNA for the CDR3 is TGTGCCAGTAGTCGTTTAAGAGGGGAAAGCAATCAGCCCCAGCATTTT.

The rearrangement links TRBV5-1 to TRBJ2-7; the match to TRBD1 covers 7 bases. The V segment lost 2 bases and the J segment 7 bases; nucleotides outside the gene matches: 9. CDR3 size: 14 residues. Germline values: CDR1 SGHRS, CDR2 YFSETQ. Here the CDR3 reads CASSFRQGPREQYF. The CDR3 region has the DNA TGCGCCAGCAGCTTTCGACAGGGCCCTAGAGAGCAGTACTTC.

This chain connects TRBV9 to TRBJ1-2; possibly TRBD1 for D (6 bases). Germline V gene data show CDR1 as SGDLS and CDR2 as YYNGEE. This CDR3 is 15 amino acids long. V was pared by 1 base and J by 4 bases, with 14 bases between. CDR3 in amino acids: CASSVSLRTVYGYTF. DNA of the CDR3: TGTGCCAGCAGCGTATCGTTAAGGACAGTCTATGGCTACACCTTC.

J is TRBJ1-1 and V is TRBV29-1, with D uncertain. The CDR3 length is 11 residues. CDR1 SQVTM and CDR2 ANQGSEA come from the germline V gene. Trimming shortened V by 4 bases and J by 7 bases, and 10 bases separated the two germline ends. The CDR3 loop reads CSVVFGVEAFF. In DNA, the CDR3 is TGCAGCGTTGTCTTTGGAGTTGAAGCTTTCTTT.

The rearrangement uses TRBV19 and TRBJ1-3; 11 bases match TRBD1. V lost 6 bases, J lost 3 bases, and 13 bases stayed unmatched. In germline, CDR1 is LNHDA, CDR2 SQIVND (reference sequence). The CDR3 sequence is 18 residues long. CDR3 sequence reads: CASSARSGTGGGGNTIYF. CDR3 nucleotides: TGTGCCAGTAGCGCTCGATCGGGGACAGGGGGTGGTGGAAACACCATATATTTT.

This rearrangement joins TRBV15 to TRBJ2-7; D perhaps matches TRBD2 (7 bases). There are 15 residues in the CDR3. The germline gives CDR1 LNHNV, CDR2 YYDKDF (reference sequence). V was trimmed by 6 bases and J by 7 bases, leaving 22 bases between them. The CDR3 nucleotides read TGTGCCACCAGAGGAGGGGGGGACTCCTTGAAAGAGCAGTACTTC. This gives the protein CATRGGGDSLKEQYF.

The J gene is TRBJ1-1, the V gene TRBV6-5; TRBD1 matches at 7 bases. J gave up 5 bases and V 3 bases, and 6 bases lay outside the gene matches. The CDR3 contains 14 residues. Germline CDR1 reads MNHEY; CDR2 reads SVGAGI. In DNA form, the CDR3 reads TGTGCCAGCAGTTATTCGGGACAGAGGACTGAAGCTTTCTTT. This encodes CASSYSGQRTEAFF.

This chain joins TRBV2 and TRBJ2-7; D might be TRBD1 or TRBD2, each matching 5 bases. Germline CDR1 reads SNHLY; CDR2 reads FYNNEI. V was pared by 6 bases and J by 1 base, with 13 bases between. The CDR3 is 14 amino acids. CDR3 sequence reads: CASRFRDGSYEQYF. The CDR3, as DNA: TGTGCCAGCAGGTTCCGGGACGGGTCCTACGAGCAGTACTTC.

This clone has just a few counts. This chain links TRBV5-4 with TRBJ1-2; 8 nucleotides match TRBD1. CDR3 size: 13 residues. V trimming: 3 bases; J trimming: 7 bases; junction bases outside the gene matches: 5. Germline V gene data show CDR1 as SGHNT and CDR2 as YYREEE (reference sequence). The CDR3: CASSSQGGFGYTF. The DNA for the CDR3 is TGTGCCAGCAGCTCACAGGGGGGGTTTGGCTACACCTTC.

The V gene is TRBV10-1, the J gene TRBJ1-1; D unclear. This CDR3 has 12 amino acids. The germline V gene has CDR1 WNHNN and CDR2 SYGVQD (reference sequence). Trimming cost V 5 bases and J 8 bases, with 12 bases left between them. For the CDR3, the DNA is TGCGCCAGCAGTCCCAACAAGGAGGAAGCTTTCTTT. Translation gives CASSPNKEEAFF.

The chain couples TRBV6-2 or TRBV6-3 to TRBJ1-5; D is perhaps TRBD1 (6 bases). Germline CDR1 reads MNHEY; CDR2 reads SVGEGT. This CDR3 contains 15 residues. The ends were cut back, 8 bases at V and 2 bases at J, with 16 bases in the middle. The CDR3 coding sequence is TGTGCCAGCGGCCCCATCGGGGGCGGCAATCAGCCCCAGCATTTT. This translates into CASGPIGGGNQPQHF.

This chain joins TRBV5-1 and TRBJ2-2; 8 bases are a match to TRBD2. Unmatched junction bases numbered 1, after V lost 3 bases and J lost 0 bases. From germline, CDR1 is SGHRS and CDR2 YFSETQ. The CDR3 covers 15 residues. CDR3 sequence reads: CASSSAGANTGELFF. CDR3 DNA sequence: TGCGCCAGCAGCTCAGCGGGAGCGAACACCGGGGAGCTGTTTTTT.

The chain couples TRBV7-9 to TRBJ1-1; D unclear. The V and J ends lost 5 bases and 5 bases respectively, with 12 bases between them. Germline lookup yields CDR1 SEHNR and CDR2 FQNEAQ (reference sequence). The CDR3 covers 13 residues. CDR3 protein: CASSPSTRTEAFF. CDR3 coding DNA: TGTGCCAGCAGCCCCTCAACTAGGACTGAAGCTTTCTTT.

J is TRBJ2-1 and V is TRBV7-8; D unclear. The ends were cut back, 5 bases at V and 8 bases at J, with 16 bases in the middle. Germline V CDR1 and CDR2: SGHVS, FQNEAQ. The CDR3 is 14 residues long. DNA of the CDR3: TGTGCCAGCAGCCCTCTGCTCTCGGCCCATGAGCAGTTCTTC. Translated: CASSPLLSAHEQFF.

The chain carries TRBV14 and TRBJ1-3; maybe TRBD1 (6 bases). Germline lookup yields CDR1 SGHDN and CDR2 FVKESK. V dropped 4 bases and J dropped 2 bases, with 12 bases sitting between them. The CDR3 contains 15 residues. The CDR3 bases are TGTGCCAGCAGCCCCCTACAGGGAGCTGGAAACACCATATATTTT. It encodes CASSPLQGAGNTIYF. Full variable domain (remainder filled in from reference TRBV14 and TRBJ1-3): EAGVTQFPSHSVIEKGQTVTLRCDPISGHDNLYWYRRVMGKEIKFLLHFVKESKQDESGMPNNRFLAERTGGTYSTLKVQPAELEDSGVYFCASSPLQGAGNTIYFGEGSWLTVV.

The chain recombines TRBV6-4 with TRBJ2-3, with D perhaps given as TRBD1 or TRBD2 (5 bases each). Germline V gene sequence: CDR1 MRHNA, CDR2 SNTAGT. V was trimmed by 6 bases and J by 7 bases, leaving 14 bases between them. The CDR3 has 13 residues. CDR3 bases: TGTGCCAGCAGGGGACGGGGTAACAATACGCAGTATTTT. Translation: CASRGRGNNTQYF.

V and J are TRBV15 and TRBJ1-6; a weak D match, TRBD1 (5 bases). The V gene's germline CDR1 is LNHNV and CDR2 YYDKDF (reference sequence). The CDR3 spans 14 residues. V was shortened by 4 bases and J by 7 bases, with 11 bases between the two germline ends. The CDR3: CATSNGRENSPLHF. CDR3 nucleotides: TGTGCCACCAGCAACGGCAGGGAGAATTCACCCCTCCACTTT.

This chain connects TRBV5-1 to TRBJ2-5; 7 positions agree with TRBD1. CDR1 is SGHRS, CDR2 YFSETQ, per germline. The CDR3 runs 16 residues. The junction had 16 bases not matched to a gene; V was cut back by 4 bases and J by 7 bases. CDR3: CASSPRPGTAEGTQYF. Here the CDR3 DNA reads TGCGCCAGCAGCCCACGCCCCGGGACAGCCGAGGGGACCCAGTACTTC.

The chain employs TRBV10-3 and TRBJ2-1; 8 bases match TRBD1. Germline V CDR1 and CDR2: ENHRY, SYGVKD. The J segment lost 2 bases and the V segment lost 1 base, leaving 10 bases of the junction unmatched. The CDR3 extends over 18 amino acids. CDR3 DNA: TGTGCCATCAGTGAGTATTCAGGGGGCGCGGGCCCCTACAATGAGCAGTTCTTC. This codes for CAISEYSGGAGPYNEQFF.

This chain links TRBV6-2 or TRBV6-3 with TRBJ1-5, with D possibly being TRBD1 (5 bases). V dropped 6 bases and J dropped 10 bases, with 16 bases sitting between them. This CDR3 has 13 residues. The V gene's germline CDR1 is MNHEY and CDR2 SVGEGT. CDR3 region: CASSPRGGYPQHF. CDR3 in DNA: TGTGCCAGCAGCCCCCGGGGGGGTTATCCCCAGCATTTT.

V gene TRBV28 combines with J gene TRBJ2-3; TRBD2 matches 10 bases. The V and J ends lost 10 bases and 2 bases, in that order; junction bases with no gene match: 9. Looked up from germline, CDR1 is MDHEN and CDR2 is SYDVKM. The CDR3 covers 15 residues. The CDR3 protein is CATQSSGRVTDTQYF. CDR3 DNA: TGTGCCACCCAGTCTAGCGGGAGAGTCACAGATACGCAGTATTTT.

CDR3 in amino acids: CASSLGAGSGTDTQYF. The CDR3 coding sequence is TGTGCCAGCAGCTTAGGAGCGGGATCAGGGACAGATACGCAGTATTTT. The chain is built from TRBV7-6 and TRBJ2-3; 7 bases align to TRBD2. This CDR3 is built from 16 residues. Germline loops: CDR1 SGHVS, CDR2 FNYEAQ. Trimming took 1 base from V and 3 from J; bases not matched to a gene: 7.

The chain uses TRBV29-1 and TRBJ2-5, with TRBD1 matching 7 bases. Germline V gene lookup returns CDR1 SQVTM and CDR2 ANQGSEA. V lost 6 bases and J lost 1; bases outside the gene matches: 11. This CDR3 region has 15 residues. The CDR3 spells CSVVGAGGFQETQYF. In DNA, the CDR3 is TGCAGCGTCGTAGGGGCAGGGGGTTTCCAAGAGACCCAGTACTTC.

The CDR3 nucleotides are TGTGCCAGCAGAACTGATGACACAGATACGCAGTATTTT. It translates to CASRTDDTDTQYF. This sequence joins TRBV5-6 and TRBJ2-3; D gene ambiguous. Germline V lookup: CDR1 SGHDT, CDR2 YYEEEE. Trimming took off 5 bases at V and 2 bases at J, with 9 bases between the two ends. CDR3 length: 13 amino acids.

This clone has just a few counts. The V and J genes are TRBV5-4 and TRBJ2-7; TRBD2 agrees at 9 bases. There are 17 residues in the CDR3. The ends lost 4 bases at V and 0 bases at J; junction bases unmatched: 11. Germline V CDR1 and CDR2: SGHNT, YYREEE (reference sequence). CDR3 sequence reads: CASSPGTSFSSSYEQYF. The DNA of the CDR3 is TGTGCCAGCAGCCCTGGGACTAGCTTTTCGAGCTCCTACGAGCAGTACTTC.